This T cell receptor beta chain comes out of a study of T cells in Graves' hyperthyroidism and ophthalmopathy. Study-wide results and limits: Ophthalmopathy onset followed model prediction by a median approximately six months.

Amplification yielded TCR beta CDR3 regions, with RNA transcripts as the source. HTBI primers were used for first-round RT-PCR of the TCR CDR3. Using its own MiXCR run on the multiplex PCR reads, TCRdb lists one record per CDR3 protein. Of approximately 210,000 distinct CDR3 sequences in the sample, over 15% were seen once. Deletions cut 1 base from V and 8 bases from J, with 11 bases between. The CDR3 has 14 amino acids. Germline V gives CDR1 SGHAT, CDR2 FQNNGV. Diagnoses were established using clinical symptoms, serum thyroxine and TRAb, thyroid ultrasound and orbital computed tomography. As concerns this clonotype: Its target is unknown.

J is TRBJ2-2 and V is TRBV11-2; tentative D call: TRBD2 (7 bases). The sample was blood. This clonotype was obtained from a man aged 45-60 years with Graves' hyperthyroidism. The CDR3 DNA reads as TGTGCCAGCAGCTTAGGTCGGGGGGCAGGGGAGCTGTTTTTT. Protein: CASSLGRGAGELFF.